This T cell receptor (beta chain) was identified in a study of shared clonotypes between healthy human individuals. As for the study in general: There were three CD4 naive, three CD4 memory, two CD8 naive and one CD8 memory plates per donor.

As for this clone: Its antigen is not identified.

Looked up from germline, CDR1 is SGHKS and CDR2 is YYEKEE (reference sequence). CDR3 size: 15 residues. V lost 0 bases to trimming and J lost 4 bases, with 12 bases between them. Study-wide points: Sampling used blood alone; tissue repertoires probably differ. Shared clonotypes: 4.5% to 6.5% naive CD4, under 4% naive CD8, over 2% memory CD4, 0.4% memory CD8. All-four-donor shared clonotypes had higher generation probabilities than non-shared clonotypes did.

The data were produced by immunoSEQ multiplex PCR, yet TCRdb's version contains in-frame clones alone and is incomplete. The sample yields fewer than 1 million clones, 96% seen once. CD45RO-negative, CCR7-selected cells formed the naive CD8 fraction, which excluded terminally differentiated effector memory CD45RA+ cells. Sequencing used naive CD8+ T cells sorted from blood. This rearrangement joins TRBV5-5 to TRBJ2-3; tentatively, D is TRBD2 (5 bases). This clonotype was sampled from a young man in good health. Here the CDR3 reads CASSLVRRYADTQYF. The DNA for the CDR3 is TGTGCCAGCAGCTTGGTCAGGAGGTACGCAGATACGCAGTATTTT. The variable domain in full, with the rest retrieved from reference TRBV5-5 and TRBJ2-3, is DAGVTQSPTHLIKTRGQQVTLRCSPISGHKSVSWYQQVLGQGPQFIFQYYEKEERGRGNFPDRFSARQFPNYSSELNVNALLLGDSALYLCASSLVRRYADTQYFGPGTRLTVL.